These 32 T cell receptor beta chains share one sample of origin, sequenced in a study of CD8 T cells in ankylosing spondylitis. TCRdb called the 5' RACE reads again in MiXCR, with one record for every CDR3 protein. The data hold a few hundred thousand distinct CDR3 sequences, with roughly 22% observed a single time. Sequenced input: blood, either unsorted or a sorted T cell fraction (not recorded which). These receptors came from a male donor with ankylosing spondylitis or in good health (not recorded which).

Only a few counts were recorded for this clonotype. This chain uses TRBV12-3 or TRBV12-4 with TRBJ2-1; the D is unclear. This CDR3 has 16 amino acids. V was clipped by 3 bases and J by 2 bases, with 14 bases between them. The chain's CDR3 is CASSFPSQQTYNEQFF. CDR3 DNA sequence: TGTGCCAGCAGTTTCCCCTCGCAACAGACCTACAATGAGCAGTTCTTC.

The chain uses TRBV28 and TRBJ2-1, with 12 positions matching TRBD2. This CDR3 is built from 16 residues. In germline, CDR1 is MDHEN, CDR2 SYDVKM. V shed 6 bases, J shed 8 bases, and the junction held 11 bases outside the gene matches. The CDR3 here is CASSLGTSGLVDEQFF. Written as DNA, the CDR3 is TGTGCCAGCAGCCTAGGGACTAGCGGGCTGGTGGATGAGCAGTTCTTC.

The chain combines TRBV6-1 with TRBJ2-3, with 8 nucleotides matching TRBD2. This CDR3 comprises 15 residues. CDR1 and CDR2 (germline): MNHNS, SASEGT. The ends lost 2 bases at V and 2 bases at J; junction bases unmatched: 3. The CDR3 bases are TGTGCCAGCAGTGAACGCGGGGGGACCACAGATACGCAGTATTTT. It yields the protein CASSERGGTTDTQYF.

V usage is TRBV7-3 and J usage is TRBJ2-2; D may be TRBD1 (6 bases). This CDR3 spans 17 amino acids. The germline V gene encodes CDR1 SGHTA and CDR2 FQGTGA. Deletions cut 5 bases from V and 4 bases from J, with 20 bases between. The CDR3 DNA is TGTGCCAGCAGCCCAACGACCCGGGACACCCCCACCGGGGAGCTGTTTTTT. Encoded protein: CASSPTTRDTPTGELFF.

The chain couples TRBV12-3 or TRBV12-4 to TRBJ2-5, with D perhaps matching TRBD2 (5 bases). The CDR3 loop spans 14 amino acids. Trimming pared 5 bases from V and 3 bases from J, leaving 13 bases between. The CDR3 spells CASSRPKEEETQYF. DNA for the CDR3: TGTGCCAGCAGTAGACCCAAGGAGGAAGAGACCCAGTACTTC.

The gene calls are TRBV5-1 and TRBJ2-7; TRBD1 is a possible D gene (5 bases). This CDR3 contains 15 residues. The germline CDR1 and CDR2 sequences are SGHRS and YFSETQ. Between the trimmed V and J ends, which lost 0 bases and 5 bases, there was a span of 15 bases. The chain's CDR3 is CASSLGGLQGDEQYF. The CDR3 DNA reads as TGCGCCAGCAGCTTGGGAGGTTTGCAGGGCGACGAGCAGTACTTC.

The table lists this clonotype with a few counts. V and J are TRBV7-3 and TRBJ1-1; TRBD1 might be the D (6 bases). Trimming pared 5 bases from V and 7 bases from J, leaving 11 bases between. CDR3 size: 12 residues. The germline gives CDR1 SGHTA, CDR2 FQGTGA. CDR3 nucleotides: TGTGCCAGCAGCCAACAGGGCGGTGAAGCTTTCTTT. It is translated as CASSQQGGEAFF.

In its sample, this clonotype was seen a few times. V is TRBV5-1 and J is TRBJ1-2; 7 bases are a match to TRBD1. CDR3 length: 14 amino acids. The germline gives CDR1 SGHRS, CDR2 YFSETQ. With 0 bases clipped from V and 8 bases from J, the junction kept 7 bases outside the gene matches. CDR3 region: CASSLEGGGPGYTF. CDR3 in DNA: TGCGCCAGCAGCTTGGAAGGGGGCGGCCCCGGCTACACCTTC.

This chain uses TRBV20-1 with TRBJ1-2, with D hard to call. The CDR3 loop spans 13 amino acids. Per germline, CDR1 DFQATT and CDR2 SNEGSKA (reference sequence). Trimming shortened V by 7 bases and J by 3 bases, and 15 bases separated the two germline ends. The CDR3 DNA sequence: TGCAGTGACGGACCTCCAGTGGACTATGGCTACACCTTC. Translating it yields CSDGPPVDYGYTF.

This chain connects TRBV15 to TRBJ2-1; D is perhaps TRBD2 (6 bases). Trimming removed 4 bases from V and 2 bases from J, with 12 bases in between. Germline V lookup: CDR1 LNHNV, CDR2 YYDKDF (reference sequence). The CDR3 totals 15 residues. This CDR3 is CATSTEAGPYNEQFF. The DNA of the CDR3 is TGTGCCACCAGCACAGAGGCGGGGCCCTACAATGAGCAGTTCTTC.

The rearrangement joins TRBV12-3 or TRBV12-4 to TRBJ2-1; D remains ambiguous. V lost 0 bases to trimming and J lost 1 base, with 10 bases between them. This CDR3 has 16 residues. This CDR3 reads CASSLAPPSSYNEQFF. In DNA, the CDR3 is TGTGCCAGCAGTTTAGCTCCGCCTTCTTCCTACAATGAGCAGTTCTTC.

V is TRBV6-2 or TRBV6-3 and J is TRBJ2-7; D is uncertain. CDR1 MNHEY and CDR2 SVGEGT come from the germline V gene. V gave up 7 bases and J gave up 7 bases, with 11 bases separating them. The CDR3 has 11 amino acids. CDR3 in amino acids: CASNLRPEQYF. DNA of the CDR3: TGTGCCAGCAACCTGCGGCCGGAGCAGTACTTC.

The chain links TRBV12-3 or TRBV12-4 to TRBJ2-3, with TRBD1 matching 9 bases. V lost 5 bases to trimming and J lost 3 bases; unmatched junction nucleotides: 9. The CDR3 length is 16 residues. CDR3 in DNA: TGTGCCAGCAGTCTCACCGGGACAGGGAATACAGATACGCAGTATTTT. This encodes CASSLTGTGNTDTQYF.

This clonotype was seen a few times. The rearrangement joins TRBV5-1 to TRBJ1-1; D may be TRBD1 (6 bases). CDR1 is SGHRS and CDR2 is YFSETQ in the germline V gene. Trimming pared 0 bases from V and 7 bases from J, leaving 13 bases between. This CDR3 is built from 14 residues. The CDR3 sequence: CASSLARTAGEAFF. The DNA of the CDR3 is TGCGCCAGCAGCTTGGCCCGGACAGCAGGTGAAGCTTTCTTT.

The chain carries TRBV13 and TRBJ2-7, with no clear D. There are 13 residues in the CDR3. Germline lookup yields CDR1 PRHDT and CDR2 FYEKMQ (reference sequence). Trimming shortened V by 1 base and J by 1 base, and 5 bases separated the two germline ends. In DNA form, the CDR3 reads TGTGCCAGCAGCTTAGAGACTTCCTACGAGCAGTACTTC. Amino acids: CASSLETSYEQYF.

This clonotype occurred a few times. The genes are TRBV5-1 and TRBJ2-3, with TRBD1 matching 9 bases. Trimming cost V 3 bases and J 2 bases; bases outside gene matches: 7. This CDR3 contains 16 residues. Germline V lookup: CDR1 SGHRS, CDR2 YFSETQ. The CDR3 protein is CASSSMTGGDTDTQYF. CDR3 bases: TGCGCCAGCAGCTCGATGACAGGGGGAGACACAGATACGCAGTATTTT.

The rearrangement uses TRBV9 and TRBJ2-3, with D possibly TRBD2 on 5 matching bases. CDR1 SGDLS and CDR2 YYNGEE come from the germline V gene. CDR3 length equals 15 residues. With 2 bases removed from V and 5 bases from J, the gap between germline ends came to 15 bases. CDR3 in DNA: TGTGCCAGCAGCGTCGAGGGAGCGGTTATAGATACGCAGTATTTT. It specifies CASSVEGAVIDTQYF.

V usage is TRBV6-1 and J usage is TRBJ2-5, with 7 bases matching TRBD1. Trimming took 5 bases from V and 13 from J; bases not matched to a gene: 4. This CDR3 has 10 residues. Germline CDR1 MNHNS, CDR2 SASEGT. CDR3 bases: TGTGCCAGCAGTACAGGGGCGCGGTACTTC. It translates to CASSTGARYF.

This sequence joins TRBV20-1 and TRBJ2-3; 15 nucleotides match TRBD2. The CDR3 is 18 amino acids. Germline CDR1 and CDR2: DFQATT and SNEGSKA (reference sequence). The ends lost 3 bases at V and 1 base at J; junction bases unmatched: 8. CDR3 sequence: CSASWGLAGGQGTDTQYF. DNA of the CDR3: TGCAGTGCTAGCTGGGGACTAGCGGGGGGTCAGGGCACAGATACGCAGTATTTT.

This clonotype came up a few times. This chain links TRBV2 with TRBJ2-3, with 7 bases that match TRBD1. V lost 6 bases to trimming and J lost 0 bases; unmatched junction nucleotides: 12. Germline V gene lookup returns CDR1 SNHLY and CDR2 FYNNEI. This CDR3 comprises 17 residues. As DNA, the CDR3 is TGTGCCAGCAGCGGAAGTGAGACAGGGATTAGCACAGATACGCAGTATTTT. Amino acid sequence: CASSGSETGISTDTQYF.

This clonotype was recorded once. This chain uses TRBV21-1 with TRBJ2-7. TRBV21-1 is given as a pseudogene. CDR3 length equals 13 residues. The DNA for the CDR3 is TGTGCCAGCAGCGCTACACTTCGCCACGAGCAGTACTTC. Translation gives CASSATLRHEQYF.

CDR3 sequence: CASSIGAPNTEAFF. CDR3 bases: TGTGCCAGTAGTATCGGGGCCCCGAACACTGAAGCTTTCTTT. The chain links TRBV19 to TRBJ1-1, with D possibly being TRBD1 (5 bases). CDR1 is LNHDA, CDR2 SQIVND, per germline (reference sequence). V dropped 3 bases and J dropped 1 base, with 9 bases sitting between them. The length of the CDR3 is 14 residues.

This clonotype was picked up many times. The chain combines TRBV29-1 with TRBJ1-3, with TRBD1 matching over 8 bases. The germline V gene encodes CDR1 SQVTM and CDR2 ANQGSEA. The CDR3 runs 14 residues. The V gene end was trimmed by 7 bases and the J gene end by 8 bases; junction bases not matched to a gene: 13. CDR3 amino acids: CSAGQGVNLDTIYF. CDR3 DNA: TGCAGCGCTGGACAGGGTGTAAATTTGGACACCATATATTTT.

The chain recombines TRBV29-1 with TRBJ2-3; D is perhaps TRBD1 or TRBD2 (6 bases each). The germline gives CDR1 SQVTM, CDR2 ANQGSEA. V was shortened by 7 bases and J by 0 bases, with 14 bases between the two germline ends. The CDR3 loop spans 14 amino acids. The CDR3 DNA reads as TGCAGCGCCTGGGGGGCACTTAGCACAGATACGCAGTATTTT. It is translated as CSAWGALSTDTQYF.

The DNA of the CDR3 is TGTGCCAGCAGCGTTACTAGCGGGGGGGCCGATACGCAGTATTTT. Protein sequence: CASSVTSGGADTQYF. This chain joins TRBV9 and TRBJ2-3; 13 nucleotides match TRBD2. After removal of 2 bases from V and 6 bases from J, the junction contained 3 bases not matched to a gene. The CDR3 contains 15 residues. The germline V gene has CDR1 SGDLS and CDR2 YYNGEE.

This chain links TRBV6-5 with TRBJ2-7; D call uncertain. CDR1 and CDR2 (germline): MNHEY, SVGAGI. The CDR3 has 14 residues. The V end was cut by 2 bases, the J end by 6 bases, with 14 bases between. The CDR3, as DNA: TGTGCCAGCAGTTACCGCGAAGGGTGGGCCGAGCAGTACTTC. The encoded protein is CASSYREGWAEQYF.

This clonotype was seen ten or more times. The rearrangement uses TRBV20-1 and TRBJ2-3; 10 nucleotides align to TRBD2. Germline lookup yields CDR1 DFQATT and CDR2 SNEGSKA (reference sequence). The CDR3 has 16 amino acids. V lost 1 base and J lost 0; bases outside the gene matches: 4. As DNA, the CDR3 is TGCAGTGCTAGAGCCCTAGCGGGGGCTAGCACAGATACGCAGTATTTT. Residues: CSARALAGASTDTQYF.

This clonotype was picked up a small number of times. The rearrangement uses TRBV12-3 or TRBV12-4 and TRBJ2-1; tentatively, D is TRBD2 (6 bases). The CDR3 is 12 amino acids. Trimming shortened V by 7 bases and J by 12 bases, and 16 bases separated the two germline ends. The CDR3 DNA is TGTGCCAGCACCCTCGGGACTTTGAGGCAGTTCTTC. This translates into CASTLGTLRQFF.

This chain uses TRBV29-1 with TRBJ2-3, with a weak D call TRBD2 (6 bases). The CDR3 covers 15 residues. V lost 0 bases and J 8 bases, leaving 18 bases between the germline ends. The germline V gene has CDR1 SQVTM and CDR2 ANQGSEA. The chain's CDR3 is CSVEDWGVTVGTQYF. For the CDR3, the DNA is TGCAGCGTTGAAGATTGGGGGGTTACTGTTGGTACGCAGTATTTT.

This sequence joins TRBV6-5 and TRBJ2-1; 7 nucleotides align to TRBD2. Looked up from germline, CDR1 is MNHEY and CDR2 is SVGAGI. Trimming removed 3 bases from V and 5 bases from J; junction bases left unmatched: 1. The CDR3 is 13 residues long. This chain's CDR3 is CASSYGGDNEQFF. CDR3 DNA sequence: TGTGCCAGCAGTTATGGGGGGGACAATGAGCAGTTCTTC.

The chain recombines TRBV6-1 with TRBJ2-2; 11 nucleotides align to TRBD2. V lost 7 bases to trimming and J lost 5 bases; unmatched junction nucleotides: 3. Germline lookup yields CDR1 MNHNS and CDR2 SASEGT. The CDR3 length is 14 residues. Here the CDR3 reads CASNLAGGTGELFF. CDR3 sequence (DNA): TGTGCCAGCAACCTAGCGGGGGGAACCGGGGAGCTGTTTTTT.

The chain joins TRBV11-2 to TRBJ1-6; the D is unclear. V shed 5 bases and J shed 9 bases, with 14 bases lying between them. The CDR3 has 14 residues. CDR1 and CDR2 (germline): SGHAT, FQNNGV. The CDR3 DNA reads TGTGCCAGCAGCCCCCCAAGTGGGGTTTCACCCCTCCACTTT. Protein product: CASSPPSGVSPLHF.